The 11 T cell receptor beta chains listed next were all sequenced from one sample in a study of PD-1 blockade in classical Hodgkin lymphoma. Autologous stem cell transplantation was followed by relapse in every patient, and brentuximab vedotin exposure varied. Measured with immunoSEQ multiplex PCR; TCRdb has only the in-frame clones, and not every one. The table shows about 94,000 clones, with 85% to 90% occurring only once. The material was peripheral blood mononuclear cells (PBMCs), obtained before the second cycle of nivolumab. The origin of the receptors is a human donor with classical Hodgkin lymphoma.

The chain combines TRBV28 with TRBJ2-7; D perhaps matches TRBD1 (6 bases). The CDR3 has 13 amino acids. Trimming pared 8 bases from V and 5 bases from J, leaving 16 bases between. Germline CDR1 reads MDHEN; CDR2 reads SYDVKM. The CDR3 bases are TGTGCCAGCCTACTTACAGGGTCCCACGAGCAGTACTTC. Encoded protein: CASLLTGSHEQYF. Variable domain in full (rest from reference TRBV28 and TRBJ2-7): DVKVTQSSRYLVKRTGEKVFLECVQDMDHENMFWYRQDPGLGLRLIYFSYDVKMKEKGDIPEGYSVSREKKERFSLILESASTNQTSMYLCASLLTGSHEQYFGPGTRLTVT.

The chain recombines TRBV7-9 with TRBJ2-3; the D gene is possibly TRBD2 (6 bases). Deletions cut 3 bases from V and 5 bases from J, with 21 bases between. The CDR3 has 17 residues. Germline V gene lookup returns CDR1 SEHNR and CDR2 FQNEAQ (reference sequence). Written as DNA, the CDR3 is TGTGCCAGCAGCTTTCCATCCTCCGGGACTGGAGGAGATACGCAGTATTTT. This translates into CASSFPSSGTGGDTQYF.

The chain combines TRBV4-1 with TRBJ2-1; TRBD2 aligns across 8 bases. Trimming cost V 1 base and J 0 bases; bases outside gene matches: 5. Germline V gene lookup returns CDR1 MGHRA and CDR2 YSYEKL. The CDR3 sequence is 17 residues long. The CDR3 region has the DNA TGCGCCAGCAGCCAAGGACCCAGCGGGAGCTCCTACAATGAGCAGTTCTTC. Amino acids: CASSQGPSGSSYNEQFF.

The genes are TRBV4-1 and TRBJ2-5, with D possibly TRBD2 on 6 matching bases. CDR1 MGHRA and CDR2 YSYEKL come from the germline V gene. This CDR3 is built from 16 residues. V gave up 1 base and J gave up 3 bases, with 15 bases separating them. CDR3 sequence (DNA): TGCGCCAGCAGCCAAGTCCTCGCGGGGCCGAAAGAGACCCAGTACTTC. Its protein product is CASSQVLAGPKETQYF.

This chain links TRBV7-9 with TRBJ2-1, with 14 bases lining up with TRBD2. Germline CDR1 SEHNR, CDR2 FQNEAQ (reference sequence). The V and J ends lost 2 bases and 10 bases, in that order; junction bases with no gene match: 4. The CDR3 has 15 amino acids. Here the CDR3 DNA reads TGTGCCAGCAGCTTACGGACTAGCGGGAGGTTGGAGCAGTTCTTC. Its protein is CASSLRTSGRLEQFF.

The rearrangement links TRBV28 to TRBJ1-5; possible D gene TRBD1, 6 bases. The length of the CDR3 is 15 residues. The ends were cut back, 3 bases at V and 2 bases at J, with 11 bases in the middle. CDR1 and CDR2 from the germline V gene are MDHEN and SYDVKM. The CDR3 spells CASSLGGAGNQPQHF. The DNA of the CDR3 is TGTGCCAGCAGTTTGGGGGGCGCCGGCAATCAGCCCCAGCATTTT.

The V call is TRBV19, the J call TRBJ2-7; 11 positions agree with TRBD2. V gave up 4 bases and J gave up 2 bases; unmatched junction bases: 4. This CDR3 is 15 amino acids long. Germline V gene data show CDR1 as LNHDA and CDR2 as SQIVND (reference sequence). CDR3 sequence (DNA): TGTGCCAGTAGTACCCGACTAGCGGGAACCTACGAGCAGTACTTC. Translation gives CASSTRLAGTYEQYF.

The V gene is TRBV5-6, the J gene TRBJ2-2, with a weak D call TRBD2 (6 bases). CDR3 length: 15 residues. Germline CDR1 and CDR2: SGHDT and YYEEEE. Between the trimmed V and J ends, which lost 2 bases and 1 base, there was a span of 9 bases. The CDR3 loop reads CASSFGGGNTGELFF. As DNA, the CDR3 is TGTGCCAGCAGCTTTGGGGGAGGGAACACCGGGGAGCTGTTTTTT.

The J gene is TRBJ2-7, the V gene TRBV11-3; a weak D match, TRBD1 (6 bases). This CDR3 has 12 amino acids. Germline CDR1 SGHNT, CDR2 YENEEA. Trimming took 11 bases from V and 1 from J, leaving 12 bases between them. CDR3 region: CAPQGSSYEQYF. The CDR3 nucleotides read TGTGCCCCCCAGGGGTCATCCTACGAGCAGTACTTC.

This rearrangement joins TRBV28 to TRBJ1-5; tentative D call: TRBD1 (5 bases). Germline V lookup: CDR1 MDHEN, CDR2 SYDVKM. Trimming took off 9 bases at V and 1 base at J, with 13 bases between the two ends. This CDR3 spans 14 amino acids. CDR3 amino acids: CASGAGGSNQPQHF. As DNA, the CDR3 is TGTGCCAGTGGGGCGGGGGGAAGCAATCAGCCCCAGCATTTT.

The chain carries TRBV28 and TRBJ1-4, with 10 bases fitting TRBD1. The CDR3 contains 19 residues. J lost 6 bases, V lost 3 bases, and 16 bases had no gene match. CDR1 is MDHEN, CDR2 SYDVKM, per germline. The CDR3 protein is CASSFLWDRGHEGDEKLFF. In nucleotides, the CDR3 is TGTGCCAGCAGTTTCTTATGGGACAGGGGACATGAGGGTGATGAAAAACTGTTTTTT.